This T cell receptor beta chain was recovered during a study of cytomegalovirus exposure and HLA in healthy donors. Germline assignment: CDR1 ENHRY and CDR2 SYGVKD. Trimming cost V 3 bases and J 8 bases, with 17 bases left between them. This CDR3 contains 15 residues. This clone occurred a few times. PCR was performed using 60 Vbeta and 13 Jbeta primers. Libraries were prepared by immunoSEQ multiplex PCR; TCRdb keeps only in-frame clonotypes and omits some of them. Of 150,000 to 200,000 clones detected, about 85% appear once; the ten largest clones hold roughly 6.3%. The clonotype originates from a male donor in good health and CMV-seropositive. Material for sequencing was PBMCs. The chain joins TRBV10-3 to TRBJ2-1; TRBD2 might be the D (5 bases). This chain's CDR3 is CAISEQLDLTDEQFF. In nucleotides, the CDR3 is TGTGCCATCAGTGAACAACTAGATCTGACCGATGAGCAGTTCTTC.